Listed here are 3 T cell receptor beta chains from one sample, sequenced in a study of blood T cells in healthy people across ages (dated by TCRdb to about 2015). The method behind the library was 5' RACE. Sequencing used an Illumina HiSeq 2500. A second about 7 to 12 cycle PCR used a sample-barcoded 5' primer and a J-beta primer mix. TCRdb ran its own pipeline on the public reads, namely fastp trimming at Q25 and MiXCR clone calling, and kept in-frame beta chains. Merged by CDR3 protein, the rows form single entries marked with the most common genes and DNA. This sample holds about 1.4 million distinct CDR3 sequences; 59% were observed only once. More than 6% of the sample is in the top ten clones. Sequencing was performed on blood. The source is a man in his late teens or twenties in good health.

The chain couples TRBV4-3 to TRBJ2-3; tentative D call: TRBD2 (6 bases). The germline V and J ends were trimmed by 0 bases and 6 bases, with 7 bases remaining between them. Germline V gives CDR1 LGHNA, CDR2 YSLEER. This CDR3 comprises 13 residues. The CDR3 region is CASSQDGGDTQYF. The CDR3 coding sequence is TGCGCCAGCAGCCAAGATGGAGGGGATACGCAGTATTTT.

V is TRBV27 and J is TRBJ2-7; TRBD1 aligns across 9 bases. Trimming took 5 bases from V and 6 from J; bases not matched to a gene: 17. CDR1 and CDR2 (germline): MNHEY, SMNVEV (reference sequence). This CDR3 has 17 amino acids. The CDR3 DNA follows: TGTGCCAGCAGTCCTGCCGACCTGGGACAGGGTAGATTCGAGCAGTACTTC. Translation gives CASSPADLGQGRFEQYF.

The chain uses TRBV24-1 and TRBJ2-1; D might be TRBD1 or TRBD2, each matching 5 bases. From germline, CDR1 is KGHDR and CDR2 SFDVKD. CDR3 length: 15 amino acids. With 3 bases removed from V and 8 bases from J, the gap between germline ends came to 16 bases. The CDR3 DNA reads as TGTGCCACCAGTGATATGGGACGGACCATAGATGAGCAGTTCTTC. This codes for CATSDMGRTIDEQFF.